This TCR beta chain was recorded in a study of post-analysis software for immune sequencing data. Looking at the study overall: Relapsing-remitting, secondary progressive and progressive-relapsing forms made up the multiple sclerosis disease courses.

This clonotype came up a few times. What it binds is unknown. General study results and limits: Strong co-clustering by F measure linked samples that shared a preparation batch. Among multiple sclerosis patients, normalized Chao1 diversity was significantly below that of controls. Roughly five TRBV segments, including TRBV5-6, TRBV5-1 and TRBV20-1, were more frequent in patients than controls.

Trimming left V 7 bases short and J 6 bases short, with 16 bases between. CDR1 MNHNS and CDR2 SASEGT come from the germline V gene. CDR3 size: 14 residues. The TCR beta cDNA libraries contained unique molecular identifiers. Out of roughly 1 to 10 million T cells, about 520,000 cDNA molecules were generated. TCRdb reprocessed the PCR reads with MiXCR, giving one entry per CDR3 protein. Among more than 500,000 distinct CDR3 sequences, 30% to 40% were seen once, and the ten largest hold around 5.9%. The chain links TRBV6-1 to TRBJ2-1; D remains ambiguous. Sequencing input: blood. The clonotype originates from a girl aged 2-17 years with multiple sclerosis. The CDR3 sequence: CASTPEFSRNEQFF. The CDR3 bases are TGTGCCAGCACCCCAGAATTCTCCCGCAATGAGCAGTTCTTC.